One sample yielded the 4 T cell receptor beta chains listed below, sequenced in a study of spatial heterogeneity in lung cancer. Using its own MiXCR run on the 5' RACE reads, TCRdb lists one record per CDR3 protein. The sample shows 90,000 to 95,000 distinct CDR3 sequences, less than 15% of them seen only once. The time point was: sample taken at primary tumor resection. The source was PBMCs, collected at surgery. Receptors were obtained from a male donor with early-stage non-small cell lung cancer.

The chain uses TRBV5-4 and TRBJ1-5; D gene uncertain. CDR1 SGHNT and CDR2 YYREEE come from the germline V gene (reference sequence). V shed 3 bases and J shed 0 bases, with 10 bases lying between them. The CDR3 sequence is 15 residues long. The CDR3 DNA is TGTGCCAGCAGCTCGGATGTGAATAGCAATCAGCCCCAGCATTTT. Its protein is CASSSDVNSNQPQHF.

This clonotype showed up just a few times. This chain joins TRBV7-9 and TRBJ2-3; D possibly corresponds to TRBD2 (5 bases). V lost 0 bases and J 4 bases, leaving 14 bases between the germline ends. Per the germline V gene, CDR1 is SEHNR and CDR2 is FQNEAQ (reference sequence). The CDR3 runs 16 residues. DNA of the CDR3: TGTGCCAGCAGCTTAGCGCTGGAGGTTCGCGCAGATACGCAGTATTTT. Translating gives CASSLALEVRADTQYF.

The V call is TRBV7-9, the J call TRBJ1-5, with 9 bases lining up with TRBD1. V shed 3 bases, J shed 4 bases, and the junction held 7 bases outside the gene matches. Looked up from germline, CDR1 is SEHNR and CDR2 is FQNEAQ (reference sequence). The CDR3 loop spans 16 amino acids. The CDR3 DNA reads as TGTGCCAGCAGCTTGGGACAGGGCGGAAGAAATCAGCCCCAGCATTTT. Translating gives CASSLGQGGRNQPQHF.

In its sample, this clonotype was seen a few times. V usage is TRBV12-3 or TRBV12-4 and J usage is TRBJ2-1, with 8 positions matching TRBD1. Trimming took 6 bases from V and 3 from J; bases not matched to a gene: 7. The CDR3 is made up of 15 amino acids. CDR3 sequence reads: CASRTSGGDYNEQFF. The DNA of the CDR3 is TGTGCCAGCAGAACTTCAGGGGGCGACTACAATGAGCAGTTCTTC.